One sample yielded the 14 T cell receptor beta chains listed below, sequenced in a study of T cells in Graves' hyperthyroidism and ophthalmopathy. What was amplified from RNA transcripts were TCR beta CDR3 regions. An initial round of RT-PCR targeting the TCR CDR3 relied on the HTBI primer set. One entry per CDR3 protein results from TCRdb running MiXCR on the multiplex PCR reads. In the table there are around 580,000 distinct CDR3 sequences, roughly 46% of which are singletons. The sample comprised peripheral blood or thyroid tissue (not recorded which). The receptors stem from a young woman with Graves' hyperthyroidism.

This clonotype has a handful of counts. The gene calls are TRBV29-1 and TRBJ2-1; D is possibly TRBD2 (6 bases). V was pared by 7 bases and J by 9 bases, with 13 bases between. The CDR3 runs 11 residues. The germline V gene has CDR1 SQVTM and CDR2 ANQGSEA. The CDR3 reads CSADGSGEQFF. CDR3 in DNA: TGCAGCGCCGACGGTAGCGGTGAGCAGTTCTTC.

The V call is TRBV20-1, the J call TRBJ1-5; TRBD1 might be the D (6 bases). V lost 4 bases and J lost 5, with 21 bases in between. This CDR3 has 16 amino acids. The germline gives CDR1 DFQATT, CDR2 SNEGSKA (reference sequence). The CDR3 DNA is TGCAGTGCTACCCCCGGGGGGCCGAGGGGGGATCAGCCCCAGCATTTT. This gives the protein CSATPGGPRGDQPQHF.

This clonotype was detected many times. The chain links TRBV27 to TRBJ1-5, with 10 bases matching TRBD1. The CDR3 covers 14 residues. Looked up from germline, CDR1 is MNHEY and CDR2 is SMNVEV (reference sequence). J lost 5 bases, V lost 5 bases, and 3 bases had no gene match. The CDR3 loop reads CASSQTGGDQPQHF. The CDR3, as DNA: TGTGCCAGCAGTCAGACAGGGGGCGATCAGCCCCAGCATTTT.

Ten or more counts support this clonotype. This chain links TRBV6-5 with TRBJ1-1, with a weak D call TRBD1 (5 bases). The V end lost 5 bases, the J end lost 3 bases, and 13 bases lay between the germline ends. Germline CDR1 and CDR2: MNHEY and SVGAGI. The CDR3 is 14 residues long. The CDR3 DNA sequence: TGTGCCAGCAGTCACAACAGGAGATACACTGAAGCTTTCTTT. Its protein product is CASSHNRRYTEAFF.

This clonotype was observed many times. V gene TRBV29-1 combines with J gene TRBJ2-7; 8 nucleotides align to TRBD1. CDR1 is SQVTM, CDR2 ANQGSEA, per germline. Trimming took 6 bases from V and 0 from J; bases not matched to a gene: 7. The CDR3 is made up of 14 amino acids. CDR3 DNA sequence: TGCAGCGTGCTCCGGGACAGGAGCTCCTACGAGCAGTACTTC. Its protein product is CSVLRDRSSYEQYF.

J is TRBJ1-1 and V is TRBV12-3 or TRBV12-4, with a weak D call TRBD1 (5 bases). The V end was cut by 6 bases, the J end by 7 bases, with 24 bases between. The CDR3 length is 16 residues. CDR3 sequence reads: CASSQTAGLADNEAFF. CDR3 DNA: TGTGCCAGCAGCCAAACGGCGGGACTAGCAGACAATGAAGCTTTCTTT.

This clonotype has just a few counts. This CDR3 fails to terminate in the conserved phenylalanine or tryptophan, so it likely reflects a read error. The DNA is left out, because the CDR3 cannot be placed on it with certainty; the CDR3 is given as TCRdb lists it. V is TRBV14 and J is TRBJ1-2. Germline CDR1 SGHDN, CDR2 FVKESK. 9 amino acids form the CDR3, both terminal residues included. The chain's CDR3 is CASSHRLAG.

The table lists this clonotype with a count of one. The chain is built from TRBV7-6 and TRBJ1-4, with a weak D call TRBD1 (6 bases). V shed 10 bases and J shed 5 bases, with 14 bases lying between them. Germline CDR1 is SGHVS and CDR2 is FNYEAQ. CDR3 length equals 13 residues. The CDR3 spells CATSWQGNEKLFF. The CDR3 DNA reads as TGTGCCACCTCGTGGCAGGGGAATGAAAAACTGTTTTTT.

This clonotype has at least ten counts. The CDR3 bases are TGTGCCACCAGTGAGAGGGACTCCTTACAAGAGACCCAGTACTTC. This encodes CATSERDSLQETQYF. The rearrangement links TRBV24-1 to TRBJ2-5; TRBD2 might be the D (6 bases). V was clipped by 4 bases and J by 2 bases, with 13 bases between them. Germline CDR1 KGHDR, CDR2 SFDVKD. The CDR3 sequence is 15 residues long.

V and J are TRBV5-1 and TRBJ2-7; D ambiguous. Trimming took 7 bases from V and 0 from J, leaving 17 bases between them. From germline, CDR1 is SGHRS and CDR2 YFSETQ. The CDR3 extends over 15 amino acids. The CDR3 DNA sequence: TGCGCCAGCGGTGCGGTAGGGATGGGCTCCTACGAGCAGTACTTC. It is translated as CASGAVGMGSYEQYF.

The genes are TRBV5-1 and TRBJ1-2; TRBD1 might be the D (6 bases). Germline values: CDR1 SGHRS, CDR2 YFSETQ. Trimming shortened V by 0 bases and J by 12 bases, and 15 bases separated the two germline ends. CDR3 length: 13 amino acids. The CDR3: CASSLEGGADDTF. The CDR3 DNA reads TGCGCCAGCAGCTTGGAGGGGGGCGCAGATGACACCTTC.

V usage is TRBV7-6 and J usage is TRBJ2-7, with 7 bases aligning to TRBD1. The CDR3 extends over 14 amino acids. Germline V lookup: CDR1 SGHVS, CDR2 FNYEAQ. The ends lost 5 bases at V and 6 bases at J; junction bases unmatched: 10. The CDR3 nucleotides are TGTGCCAGCAGCAGGGGGCACCCTAGCTGCGAGCAGTACTTC. Its translation: CASSRGHPSCEQYF. Together with reference TRBV7-6 and TRBJ2-7, the CDR3 gives the full variable domain: GAGVSQSPRYKVTKRGQDVALRCDPISGHVSLYWYRQALGQGPEFLTYFNYEAQQDKSGLPNDRFSAERPEGSISTLTIQRTEQRDSAMYRCASSRGHPSCEQYFGPGTRLTVT.

As regards this clonotype: Germline is not matched at one junction end, which may reflect a read error. CDR3 in amino acids: CASSPLAGAQYF. CDR3 nucleotide sequence: TGTGCTAGCAGTCCCCTAGCGGGGGCCCAGTACTTC. The chain uses TRBV7-7 and TRBJ2-5, with 10 bases aligning to TRBD2. Germline V gene data show CDR1 as SSHAT and CDR2 as FNYEAQ (reference sequence). CDR3 length: 12 amino acids.

This clonotype was observed many times. This rearrangement joins TRBV5-8 to TRBJ2-7; TRBD1 or TRBD2 may be the D gene (5 bases each). The CDR3 spans 12 residues. Germline CDR1 is SGHTS and CDR2 is YDEGEE. V was shortened by 0 bases and J by 6 bases, with 7 bases between the two germline ends. This CDR3 is CASSLGGVEQYF. DNA for the CDR3: TGTGCCAGCAGCTTGGGAGGGGTCGAGCAGTACTTC. Variable domain in full (rest from reference TRBV5-8 and TRBJ2-7): EAGVTQSPTHLIKTRGQQATLRCSPISGHTSVYWYQQALGLGLQFLLWYDEGEERNRGNFPPRFSGRQFPNYSSELNVNALELEDSALYLCASSLGGVEQYFGPGTRLTVT.